Below, one TCR beta chain is given with its context. Its specificity is not known. What was sequenced were expressed TCRB transcripts, since all of the isolated RNA had been reverse transcribed. Sequencing used immunoSEQ multiplex PCR; TCRdb keeps in-frame clones, though not all of them. The sample has 25,000 to 30,000 clones, approximately 51% seen once. The sample originates from a study of beta chain features in type 1 diabetes. The germline V gene has CDR1 MNHEY and CDR2 SVGAGI. This CDR3 region has 14 residues. The V end was cut by 6 bases, the J end by 5 bases, with 16 bases between. Study conclusions and caveats: Researchers report that Type 1 diabetes patients had moderately but significantly shorter TCRB CDR3s across all four CD4+ subsets.

The sequencing input was Tregs from blood. V is TRBV6-5 and J is TRBJ1-1; maybe TRBD1 (6 bases). This clonotype originated in a woman younger than 30 with type 1 diabetes. CDR3 sequence (DNA): TGTGCCAGCAGCCTTGACAGGTCCAAGACTGAAGCTTTCTTT. Amino acids: CASSLDRSKTEAFF.